Listed below are T cell receptor beta chains from one sample, sequenced in a study of T and B cells in COVID-19 patients. Each CDR3 protein is one row after TCRdb ran MiXCR on the multiplex PCR reads. The table lists 9,900 or so distinct CDR3 sequences, around 34% of them singletons, with 15% to 20% in the top ten. The sample comprised blood. The receptors were sampled from a human donor with active COVID-19. The CDR3 runs from the conserved cysteine through the conserved F or W. The D gene is left open where the match is weak. Where a row states a size, it is once, few, many or the class of an expanded clone; other rows omit it.

abundance	d_gene	v_gene	j_gene	CDR3aa	CDR3nt
medium-sized	TRBD1	TRBV19	TRBJ2-7	CASSIRTGGGYEQYF	TGTGCCAGTAGTATCCGGACAGGGGGCGGTTACGAGCAGTACTTC
.	TRBD1	TRBV18	TRBJ1-1	CASSPGQGSNTEAFF	TGTGCCAGCTCACCCGGACAGGGTTCGAACACTGAAGCTTTCTTT
.	TRBD2	TRBV19	TRBJ2-1	CASSISGGGLSYNEQFF	TGTGCCAGTAGTATTAGCGGGGGGGGGCTCTCCTACAATGAGCAGTTCTTC
.	TRBD1	TRBV12-3/TRBV12-4	TRBJ1-2	CASRDRGQVNYGYTF	TGTGCCAGCAGGGACAGGGGGCAGGTTAACTATGGCTACACCTTC
.	.	TRBV12-3/TRBV12-4	TRBJ2-7	CASSLPGHSYEQYF	TGCGCCAGCAGCTTGCCGGGACACTCCTACGAGCAGTACTTC
.	.	TRBV6-5	TRBJ2-7	CASSPAGGGYEQYF	TGTGCCAGCAGCCCGGCAGGGGGGGGCTACGAGCAGTACTTC
.	.	TRBV5-4	TRBJ2-7	CASSPRPGNLYEQYF	TGTGCCAGCAGCCCACGACCGGGGAACCTCTACGAGCAGTACTTC
few	TRBD1	TRBV18	TRBJ1-1	CASSPSRTGGEGTEAFF	TGTGCCAGCTCACCCAGTCGGACAGGGGGCGAGGGCACTGAAGCTTTCTTT
.	.	TRBV5-5	TRBJ2-7	CASSLLGSYEQYF	TGCGCCAGCAGCTTGCTGGGGTCCTACGAGCAGTACTTC
.	TRBD2	TRBV19	TRBJ2-2	CAIGASGGARTGELFF	TGTGCCATAGGGGCTAGCGGGGGGGCCAGAACCGGGGAGCTGTTTTTT
few	.	TRBV7-6	TRBJ2-5	CASSLGEAKTQYF	TGTGCCAGCAGTCTAGGGGAAGCTAAGACCCAGTACTTC
.	.	TRBV5-1	TRBJ2-3	CASSLDSGSTDTQYF	TGCGCCAGCAGCTTGGATAGCGGAAGCACAGATACGCAGTATTTT
.	.	TRBV18	TRBJ2-5	CASSPISWYQESQYF	TGTGCCAGCTCACCAATCAGTTGGTACCAAGAGTCCCAGTACTTC
.	.	TRBV5-5	TRBJ2-7	CASSLQLYEQYF	TGTGCCAGCAGCTTACAGCTCTACGAGCAGTACTTC
few	.	TRBV6-6	TRBJ1-1	CASSYPFRGARGTEAFF	TGTGCCAGCAGTTACCCCTTCCGGGGCGCGAGGGGCACTGAAGCTTTCTTT
few	.	TRBV5-1	TRBJ2-1	CASSEPSKDEQFF	TGCGCCAGCAGCGAACCATCGAAGGATGAGCAGTTCTTC
few	TRBD2	TRBV6-6	TRBJ2-3	CASSRLAAPMSGQYF	TGTGCCAGCAGTAGACTAGCGGCGCCCATGAGTGGGCAGTATTTT
.	.	TRBV6-5	TRBJ1-4	CASSSIFGTNNEKLFF	TGTGCCAGCAGTTCTATATTCGGGACCAATAATGAAAAACTGTTTTTT
.	.	TRBV15	TRBJ2-1	CATSRPTGRLGYNEQFF	TGTGCCACCAGCAGACCAACAGGGAGATTAGGCTACAATGAGCAGTTCTTC
.	.	TRBV5-6	TRBJ1-2	CASSFGRVGYTF	TGTGCCAGCAGCTTTGGCAGGGTCGGCTACACCTTC
.	.	TRBV6-5	TRBJ2-1	CASNPGTRCDEQFF	TGTGCCAGCAATCCAGGGACTCGATGTGATGAGCAGTTCTTC
.	.	TRBV13	TRBJ2-1	CASSSNNLREQFF	TGTGCCAGCAGTTCCAATAACCTCAGGGAGCAGTTCTTC
medium-sized	.	TRBV6-5	TRBJ2-1	CASSLGFEQFF	TGTGCCAGCAGTTTAGGGTTTGAGCAGTTCTTC
few	TRBD2	TRBV24-1	TRBJ2-1	CATSGLAGGPREQFF	TGTGCCACCAGCGGACTAGCGGGGGGCCCCCGGGAGCAGTTCTTC
.	.	TRBV7-9	TRBJ2-1	CASSLEGNEQFF	TGTGCCAGCAGCTTAGAGGGTAATGAGCAGTTCTTC
few	.	TRBV5-4	TRBJ2-5	CASSAALQTQYF	TGTGCCAGCAGCGCCGCCTTGCAGACCCAGTACTTC
few	.	TRBV6-1	TRBJ2-2	CASRGNRVEDTGELFF	TGTGCCAGCAGGGGAAACAGGGTTGAAGACACCGGGGAGCTGTTTTTT
few	TRBD2	TRBV20-1	TRBJ2-5	CSATRGLAGRETQYF	TGCAGTGCTACTAGGGGGCTAGCGGGGAGAGAGACCCAGTACTTC
.	.	TRBV5-5	TRBJ1-1	CASSFWGGGEGTEAFF	TGTGCCAGCAGCTTTTGGGGGGGCGGCGAGGGCACTGAAGCTTTCTTT
medium-sized	.	TRBV29-1	TRBJ1-5	CSVGTEDQPQHF	TGCAGCGTTGGGACGGAGGATCAGCCCCAGCATTTT
.	TRBD2	TRBV7-9	TRBJ2-1	CASSLGTSGPWNEQFF	TGTGCCAGCAGCTTAGGGACTAGCGGGCCTTGGAATGAGCAGTTCTTC
.	.	TRBV10-3	TRBJ2-7	CAISTGQNEQYF	TGTGCCATCAGTACGGGACAAAACGAGCAGTACTTC
.	.	TRBV20-1	TRBJ2-7	CSASVPGYEQYF	TGCAGTGCTAGCGTCCCCGGCTACGAGCAGTACTTC
.	.	TRBV7-6	TRBJ2-5	CASSLSRRETQYF	TGTGCCAGCAGCTTAAGTAGGCGGGAGACCCAGTACTTC
few	.	TRBV24-1	TRBJ2-3	CATSDLKVGTDTQYF	TGTGCCACCAGTGATTTGAAGGTAGGCACAGATACGCAGTATTTT
few	.	TRBV5-6	TRBJ2-2	CASSLTPPTNTGELFF	TGCGCCAGCAGCTTGACCCCACCTACGAACACCGGGGAGCTGTTTTTT
medium-sized	.	TRBV10-3	TRBJ2-1	CAISGWDLHNEQFF	TGTGCCATCAGTGGTTGGGACCTCCACAATGAGCAGTTCTTC
.	TRBD2	TRBV4-2	TRBJ2-1	CASSPQSGGQNEQFF	TGCGCCAGCAGCCCCCAGAGCGGGGGGCAAAATGAGCAGTTCTTC
.	.	TRBV20-1	TRBJ1-3	CSAITGTSSGNTIYF	TGCAGTGCTATCACAGGGACGAGCTCTGGAAACACCATATATTTT
medium-sized	TRBD1	TRBV19	TRBJ1-2	CASSDDRARANYGYTF	TGTGCCAGTAGCGACGACAGGGCCAGGGCTAACTATGGCTACACCTTC
.	TRBD2	TRBV27	TRBJ2-2	CASSLAGGGGYAGELFF	TGTGCCAGCAGTTTAGCGGGGGGGGGGGGTTACGCCGGGGAGCTGTTTTTT
.	.	TRBV5-1	TRBJ2-3	CASSTRWGADTQYF	TGCGCCAGCAGCACCCGCTGGGGGGCAGATACGCAGTATTTT
.	.	TRBV20-1	TRBJ2-7	CSAGGGQSQTYEQYF	TGCAGTGCTGGGGGTGGACAGTCGCAAACCTACGAGCAGTACTTC
.	.	TRBV6-5	TRBJ1-5	CASSVWGGGDQPQHF	TGTGCCAGCAGTGTATGGGGAGGGGGGGATCAGCCCCAGCATTTT
.	TRBD1	TRBV6-5	TRBJ2-7	CASRVTGGESEEQYF	TGTGCCAGCAGGGTAACAGGGGGCGAGTCAGAGGAGCAGTACTTC
medium-sized	.	TRBV6-5	TRBJ2-3	CASSSTTVTVRYF	TGTGCCAGCAGTTCAACGACGGTCACCGTCCGGTATTTT
.	TRBD2	TRBV15	TRBJ2-3	CATSRDRGDAQYF	TGTGCCACCAGCAGAGATCGGGGGGACGCGCAGTATTTT
few	.	TRBV6-6	TRBJ2-1	CASSYTGAGYNEQFF	TGTGCCAGCAGTTACACGGGGGCGGGTTACAATGAGCAGTTCTTC
.	.	TRBV13	TRBJ2-7	CASSEQGAAPYEQYF	TGTGCCAGCAGTGAACAGGGAGCTGCTCCCTACGAGCAGTACTTC
few	TRBD2	TRBV6-1	TRBJ2-3	CASSSLAGGVTDTQYF	TGTGCCAGCAGTTCCTTAGCGGGGGGGGTCACAGATACGCAGTATTTT
medium-sized	TRBD1	TRBV11-1	TRBJ2-5	CASSLGGRYQETQYF	TGTGCCAGCAGCCTAGGGGGCAGGTACCAAGAGACCCAGTACTTC
.	TRBD1	TRBV28	TRBJ1-5	CASRRGRMSNQPQHF	TGTGCCTCTCGGAGGGGGCGTATGAGCAATCAGCCCCAGCATTTT
few	TRBD2	TRBV6-5	TRBJ2-1	CASSERRGAINEQFF	TGCGCCAGCAGTGAAAGGCGGGGGGCCATCAATGAGCAGTTCTTC
.	.	TRBV5-6	TRBJ1-1	CASSLEQLGRTEAFF	TGTGCCAGCAGCTTAGAACAGTTGGGGCGGACTGAAGCTTTCTTT
medium-sized	TRBD2	TRBV13	TRBJ2-7	CASSYKSGGTSYEQYF	TGTGCCAGCAGCTACAAAAGCGGGGGGACCTCCTACGAGCAGTACTTC